This T cell receptor (beta chain) was documented in a study of blood T cell repertoires in COVID-19. Overall study: Some COVID-19 samples were acute and others convalescent; all came from the United States, Italy and Spain. T cells, B-cell-depleted T cells, or PBMCs supplied cDNA or gDNA.

How the authors handled the data: Reference gene primer amplification gave nucleated cell count estimates. Using immunoSEQ multiplex PCR, the repertoire was profiled, and TCRdb retains in-frame clones only, with some absent. That table furnishes V, J and clone size, whereas the DNA furnished D and trimming. This repertoire shows a few hundred thousand clones, roughly 85% found once; its top ten account for 3% to 4.5%. From germline, CDR1 is SEHNR and CDR2 FQNEAQ (reference sequence). There are 16 residues in the CDR3. Trimming removed 5 bases from V and 4 bases from J, with 20 bases in between. Material for sequencing was peripheral blood. The receptor was derived from a woman older than 75 with acute or convalescent COVID-19. This chain joins TRBV7-9 and TRBJ1-2; weak D call: TRBD1 (6 bases). The CDR3 sequence is CASSHWGRGVSYGYTF. The CDR3 nucleotides are TGTGCCAGCAGCCATTGGGGCAGGGGAGTGAGCTATGGCTACACCTTC.